What follows is one TCR beta chain and its context. Its antigen is not known. The PCR made use of 60 Vbeta and 13 Jbeta primers. Measured with immunoSEQ multiplex PCR; TCRdb has only the in-frame clones, and not every one. This table has approximately 110,000 clones, about 79% appearing once. This entry belongs to a study of cytomegalovirus exposure and HLA in healthy donors. J was trimmed by 8 bases and V by 5 bases; bases with no gene match: 19. This CDR3 spans 18 amino acids. Looked up from germline, CDR1 is LNHDA and CDR2 is SQIVND (reference sequence). Points from the study as a whole: According to the study, 150 to 200 TCR beta chains were cytomegalovirus-associated. In vitro assays verified that a few CMV-associated chains recognized CMV antigens specifically.

Sequencing input: PBMCs. This TCR derives from a man in his fifties or sixties in good health and CMV-seropositive. V is TRBV19 and J is TRBJ2-1, with 9 nucleotides matching TRBD2. The CDR3 nucleotides are TGTGCCAGTAGTTCGGGAAGGGGAGCGGGGGGCCTGAGCTATGAGCAGTTCTTC. Its translation is CASSSGRGAGGLSYEQFF.